This record looks at one TCR beta chain sequence and its context. In germline, CDR1 is SQVTM, CDR2 ANQGSEA. The V gene end was trimmed by 4 bases and the J gene end by 3 bases; junction bases not matched to a gene: 1. The CDR3 is made up of 13 amino acids. Random hexamers were used to reverse transcribe an amount of roughly 0.45 to 1 ug RNA. From the immunoSEQ multiplex PCR reads, TCRdb called clonotypes with MiXCR, one entry per CDR3 protein. The sample has 250,000 to 350,000 distinct CDR3 sequences; roughly 94% are singletons. This entry is derived from a study of CD8 T cells in Susac syndrome. Source material: CD4+ T cells from PBMCs. The chain is built from TRBV29-1 and TRBJ2-1; 9 positions match TRBD2. The sequence came from a human donor with multiple sclerosis. As DNA, the CDR3 is TGCAGCGTTGTTAGCGGGGGCTACAATGAGCAGTTCTTC. Translation gives CSVVSGGYNEQFF.